The entry that follows covers one TCR beta chain sequence. What it binds is unknown. This specimen comes from a study of long-term antiretroviral therapy in people with HIV. The study's findings and limits: Diversity remained lower than transplant donor controls, even though it increased after ART. It was not possible to obtain data on ART adherence, viral resistance or therapy changes.

Samples were assayed with immunoSEQ v3.0 at survey level. Measured with immunoSEQ multiplex PCR; TCRdb has only the in-frame clones, and not every one. The table has tens of thousands of clones, almost 85% seen once. Until DNA extraction, the samples held between roughly 1-10 million cryopreserved PBMC. Germline assignment: CDR1 SGHTA and CDR2 FQGNSA. The V end lost 0 bases, the J end lost 8 bases, and 7 bases lay between the germline ends. CDR3 length: 12 residues. This chain uses TRBV7-2 with TRBJ1-1, with D tentatively TRBD1 (6 bases). This TCR came from a man aged 18-30 years with HIV. Here the sequenced sample was unsorted PBMCs, taken 3.3 years after starting antiretroviral therapy. The CDR3 region is CASSLADREAFF. The DNA of the CDR3 is TGTGCCAGCAGCTTAGCAGACAGGGAAGCTTTCTTT.